This T cell receptor beta chain derives from a study of blood T cell repertoires in COVID-19. Original handling: Amplification from reference gene primers served as the basis for estimated nucleated cell counts. Libraries were prepared by immunoSEQ multiplex PCR; TCRdb keeps only in-frame clonotypes and omits some of them. V and J calls plus clone size are reproduced from that table; the DNA served to infer D and trimming. This table holds fewer than 250,000 clones, around four fifths found once. Germline V gives CDR1 GTSNPN, CDR2 SVGIG (reference sequence). The CDR3 is 12 residues long. Trimming pared 6 bases from V and 2 bases from J, leaving 10 bases between.

The TCR comes from a woman in her 70s with acute or convalescent COVID-19. The source material was peripheral blood. The chain carries TRBV30 and TRBJ1-2, with a tentative D call TRBD1 (5 bases). The CDR3 loop reads CACLGGNYGYTF. The CDR3 DNA sequence: TGTGCCTGCTTGGGGGGGAACTATGGCTACACCTTC.